This T cell receptor (beta chain) was captured by sequencing in a study of CD8+ T cells in alopecia areata (dated 2018 in TCRdb). Looking at the study overall: Treated patients were enrolled in an open-label pilot trial of oral tofacitinib at 5 to 10 mg twice daily for moderate-to-severe alopecia areata. Tofacitinib was given for 6 to 18 months, followed by 6 months of follow-up off drug to assess delayed response and recurrence. Disease severity in treated patients was measured with the SALT score, which quantifies the percentage of affected scalp surface area. High-throughput TCRbeta sequencing was used to examine T cell clonal expansion in alopecia areata in both the C3H/HeJ mouse model and human patients. Human TCRbeta sequencing covered scalp tissue and sorted CD4+ and CD8+ peripheral blood T cells from patchy and totalis/universalis alopecia areata patients and healthy controls. Biopsies were taken from tofacitinib-treated patients at baseline and at 4 and 24 weeks of treatment, and a later scalp biopsy was taken in several of the tofacitinib-treated patients. Scalp clonality was compared across normal scalp (n=4), patchy alopecia areata scalp (n=8), and alopecia totalis/universalis scalp (n=8). RNA was obtained with the PAXgene miRNA kit for fixed scalp, the miRNeasy kit for PBMCs, and the RNeasy kit for mouse skin. TCRbeta CDR3 regions were amplified by immunoSEQ multiplex PCR with 35 Vbeta forward and 13 Jbeta reverse primers.

What the study reported, not specific to this receptor: TCR sequences shared between patients were less clear than in mice, possibly partly because of HLA diversity in the patient population. Resident alphabeta T cells in normal human skin are also sequenced, complicating scalp TCR repertoire analysis, unlike mouse skin dominated by gammadelta T cells. Compared with normal scalp, lesional scalp, particularly in alopecia totalis/universalis, had higher clonality and more expanded CD8+ clones, which suggests antigenic drive. Because the treated cohort was small and had only one nonresponder, larger studies are needed to examine links between baseline CD8+ expansion and response. Many expanded lesional clones persisted in scalp and blood during tofacitinib treatment, which may partly explain relapse after stopping treatment. Tofacitinib significantly lowered scalp clonality and the number of expanded CD8+ clones among the top 100 scalp clones.

The method behind the library was the immunoSEQ multiplex PCR assay. To provide template for TCR sequencing, every sample had RNA extracted and reverse transcribed into cDNA. SuperScript III was used for first-strand cDNA synthesis, primed with a 2:1 mix of oligo-dT and random hexamers. A synthetic immune receptor repertoire was used to gauge amplification bias, and whatever bias remained was removed computationally. From the authors' description of their analysis: After raw reads were preprocessed to remove errors, the CDR3 was defined following IMGT conventions as running from the conserved cysteine to phenylalanine. Clonality was computed as 1 minus the Shannon entropy, with the entropy normalized by log2 of the number of productive unique TCRs. CD4 or CD8 identity of scalp clones was inferred by cross-referencing scalp TCRbeta sequences with sorted blood CD4 and CD8 repertoires. TCRdb mirrors the immuneACCESS table, restricted to in-frame sequences. Some clones are absent from its copies; in checked studies, under half trace to an unresolved V gene, and the reason for the others is unknown. V, J and clone size were drawn from that table, and D and trimming were deduced from the DNA. Counted in this sample were approximately 210,000 clones; around 66% of them appeared once. The ten largest clones represent 0.95% to 1.5% of the sample.

This sample's treatment or condition label indicates: oral pan-JAK inhibitor, 5-10 mg twice daily. From alopecia areata patients, peripheral blood was collected along with lesional scalp punch biopsies. PBMCs were separated by density centrifugation and stained for CD3, CD4 and CD8, after which CD4+ and CD8+ T cells were sorted on a FACSAria. Points on this clone: Its antigen specificity is not known. An end of the junction differs from the germline gene, which may be a read error.

Counted from cysteine to phenylalanine, this CDR3 has 13 amino acids. Kept here is only the CDR3 DNA, which spans 39 bases and is read in frame from base 1. In the germline V gene, CDR1 corresponds to LGHNA and CDR2 to YSLEER. The chain couples TRBV4-3 to TRBJ1-5; no D gene can be assigned with confidence. Sequences were derived from CD4+ T cells sorted from blood, sampled at roughly week 45, from a patient treated with tofacitinib. This receptor was taken from a human donor with alopecia areata. The CDR3 sequence is CASSQDLGQPQHF. The sequenced DNA is TGCGCCAGTAGCCAAGACTTGGGTCAGCCCCAGCATTTT.